Shown below are 21 T cell receptor beta chains from a single sample sequenced in a study of blood T cell repertoires in COVID-19. Repertoires were generated with immunoSEQ multiplex PCR, while TCRdb's copy carries only in-frame clones and drops some. The data show 150,000 to 200,000 clones, 84% seen once. The sequenced sample was PBMCs or T cells enriched from blood (not recorded which). The receptor source for this set is a woman aged 25-40 years who had been exposed to COVID-19.

CDR3 DNA: TGCGCCAGCAGCTGGGGACAGGGCGCTAACTATGGCTACACCTTC. As protein: CASSWGQGANYGYTF. J is TRBJ1-2 and V is TRBV5-1, with TRBD1 matching 9 bases. Germline V gene data show CDR1 as SGHRS and CDR2 as YFSETQ. The V gene end was trimmed by 3 bases and the J gene end by 0 bases; junction bases not matched to a gene: 3. The CDR3 is 15 amino acids.

The CDR3 region is CASSLGFRAQRSSYEQYF. The CDR3 nucleotides are TGTGCCAGCAGCTTAGGTTTTAGAGCCCAACGGAGCTCCTACGAGCAGTACTTC. The chain employs TRBV13 and TRBJ2-7; unclear D gene. The germline V and J ends were trimmed by 0 bases and 0 bases, with 18 bases remaining between them. Germline loops: CDR1 PRHDT, CDR2 FYEKMQ (reference sequence). The CDR3 contains 18 residues.

This clone was detected only once. V and J are TRBV10-1 and TRBJ2-3; D is undetermined. V lost 0 bases to trimming and J lost 4 bases, with 8 bases between them. The CDR3 sequence is 14 residues long. Germline lookup yields CDR1 WNHNN and CDR2 SYGVQD (reference sequence). CDR3 protein: CASSESTEADTQYF. CDR3 sequence (DNA): TGCGCCAGCAGTGAGTCGACTGAGGCAGATACGCAGTATTTT.

The chain recombines TRBV3-1 (or the pseudogene TRBV3-2) with TRBJ2-1, with 9 bases matching TRBD1. Germline CDR1 and CDR2: LGHDT and YNNKEL (reference sequence). The CDR3 extends over 13 amino acids. The ends lost 3 bases at V and 11 bases at J; junction bases unmatched: 5. CDR3 amino acids: CASSQAGTGKQFF. The DNA for the CDR3 is TGTGCCAGCAGCCAGGCAGGGACAGGGAAGCAGTTCTTC.

The genes are TRBV3-1 (or the pseudogene TRBV3-2) and TRBJ1-1; the D is unclear. The CDR3 is 13 amino acids. The germline gives CDR1 LGHDT, CDR2 YNNKEL (reference sequence). The V end was cut by 1 base, the J end by 2 bases, with 5 bases between. CDR3 amino acids: CASSQAPNTEAFF. The CDR3 bases are TGTGCCAGCAGCCAAGCTCCTAACACTGAAGCTTTCTTT.

The chain uses TRBV12-3 or TRBV12-4 and TRBJ1-1; 7 bases map to TRBD1. There are 13 residues in the CDR3. With 5 bases clipped from V and 5 bases from J, the junction kept 5 bases outside the gene matches. CDR3 sequence: CASSTGVETEAFF. The DNA of the CDR3 is TGTGCCAGCAGTACAGGGGTCGAGACTGAAGCTTTCTTT.

The gene calls are TRBV20-1 and TRBJ1-2, with 7 bases identical to TRBD1. The CDR3 extends over 16 amino acids. Trimming at V came to 3 bases and at J to 2 bases, leaving 12 bases not matched to a gene. Germline values: CDR1 DFQATT, CDR2 SNEGSKA (reference sequence). CDR3 loop: CSASLGNRGPNYGYTF. The CDR3 DNA reads as TGCAGTGCTAGTCTCGGAAACAGGGGACCAAACTATGGCTACACCTTC.

In its sample, this clone was seen once. V is TRBV7-8 and J is TRBJ2-6, with D hard to call. The V end lost 6 bases, the J end lost 0 bases, and 9 bases lay between the germline ends. This CDR3 contains 15 residues. Germline CDR1 is SGHVS and CDR2 is FQNEAQ. In DNA, the CDR3 is TGTGCCAGCAGGGGCATTGGCTCTGGGGCCAACGTCCTGACTTTC. Translating gives CASRGIGSGANVLTF.

J is TRBJ2-7 and V is TRBV5-1; 9 nucleotides match TRBD1. Trimming took 4 bases from V and 7 from J; bases not matched to a gene: 9. The germline CDR1 and CDR2 sequences are SGHRS and YFSETQ. The length of the CDR3 is 14 residues. CDR3 nucleotides: TGCGCCAGCAGCCGCACAGGGGGCGCGGGAGAGCAGTACTTC. Translated: CASSRTGGAGEQYF.

The chain couples TRBV2 to TRBJ1-6; D ambiguous. Germline V gives CDR1 SNHLY, CDR2 FYNNEI. This CDR3 region has 14 residues. The V end lost 8 bases, the J end lost 0 bases, and 8 bases lay between the germline ends. In DNA, the CDR3 is TGTGCCAGCGGCCAGAACTCCTATAATTCACCCCTCCACTTT. It specifies CASGQNSYNSPLHF.

In DNA form, the CDR3 reads TGCGCCAGCAGCCCGTCGGGACAGAGCTATGGCTACACCTTC. It codes for CASSPSGQSYGYTF. The chain couples TRBV4-3 to TRBJ1-2, with 7 positions matching TRBD1. The CDR3 sequence is 14 residues long. Germline assignment: CDR1 LGHNA and CDR2 YSLEER. The junction had 6 bases not matched to a gene; V was cut back by 4 bases and J by 4 bases.

The chain has TRBV7-9 and TRBJ2-7, with a possible D match to TRBD2 (5 bases). The germline gives CDR1 SEHNR, CDR2 FQNEAQ (reference sequence). Trimming removed 3 bases at V and 0 bases at J, with 9 bases between. The CDR3 is 14 amino acids. CDR3 in DNA: TGTGCCAGCAGCTTTAGCGTTAGCTCCTACGAGCAGTACTTC. Its protein product is CASSFSVSSYEQYF.

The chain couples TRBV11-2 to TRBJ2-1, with TRBD1 identical over 7 bases. Trimming at V came to 3 bases and at J to 6 bases, leaving 2 bases not matched to a gene. This CDR3 comprises 13 residues. Germline CDR1 SGHAT, CDR2 FQNNGV. CDR3 in amino acids: CASSLGQSNEQFF. CDR3 DNA sequence: TGTGCCAGCAGCTTGGGACAGTCCAATGAGCAGTTCTTC.

This clone occurred once. The sample has other DNA sequences that encode this CDR3 too. The chain has TRBV5-1 and TRBJ1-1, with D possibly matching TRBD1 (5 bases). Germline V gives CDR1 SGHRS, CDR2 YFSETQ. CDR3 size: 14 residues. V dropped 1 base and J dropped 1 base, with 8 bases sitting between them. CDR3 loop: CASSLRQGNTEAFF. The CDR3, as DNA: TGCGCCAGCAGCTTGCGCCAGGGGAACACTGAAGCTTTCTTT.

The chain is built from TRBV29-1 and TRBJ2-1; no firm D call. Per the germline V gene, CDR1 is SQVTM and CDR2 is ANQGSEA. V dropped 8 bases and J dropped 0 bases, with 14 bases sitting between them. The CDR3 totals 14 residues. The CDR3 sequence is CSLAADSSYNEQFF. CDR3 sequence (DNA): TGCAGCCTCGCCGCGGATAGCTCCTACAATGAGCAGTTCTTC.

This chain links TRBV4-3 with TRBJ2-7, with a tentative D call TRBD1 (5 bases). Trimming pared 0 bases from V and 0 bases from J, leaving 12 bases between. Germline lookup yields CDR1 LGHNA and CDR2 YSLEER. The CDR3 sequence is 16 residues long. CDR3 sequence: CASSQDRVVGSYEQYF. For the CDR3, the DNA is TGCGCCAGCAGCCAAGACAGGGTCGTAGGCTCCTACGAGCAGTACTTC.

This chain connects TRBV5-6 to TRBJ1-3; perhaps TRBD1 as D (5 bases). The CDR3 loop spans 13 amino acids. The V gene's germline CDR1 is SGHDT and CDR2 YYEEEE. Trimming left V 2 bases short and J 2 bases short, with 5 bases between. The CDR3 spells CASSLGAGNTIYF. The CDR3 coding sequence is TGTGCCAGCAGCTTAGGGGCTGGAAACACCATATATTTT.

The chain carries TRBV19 and TRBJ1-1, with 10 nucleotides matching TRBD1. The V gene end was trimmed by 3 bases and the J gene end by 5 bases; junction bases not matched to a gene: 3. The CDR3 contains 14 residues. Germline V gene data show CDR1 as LNHDA and CDR2 as SQIVND (reference sequence). The CDR3 nucleotides read TGTGCCAGTAGTATGACAGGGGGCGTAACTGAAGCTTTCTTT. Its translation is CASSMTGGVTEAFF.

The V call is TRBV5-4, the J call TRBJ2-5, with D maybe TRBD2 (6 bases). In germline, CDR1 is SGHNT, CDR2 YYREEE (reference sequence). CDR3 length: 14 residues. V lost 1 base and J lost 3, with 10 bases in between. The CDR3 sequence is CASSLRLGKETQYF. CDR3 bases: TGTGCCAGCAGCTTGAGACTAGGTAAAGAGACCCAGTACTTC.

The chain carries TRBV7-8 and TRBJ2-7; 7 positions match TRBD1. CDR3 length: 15 amino acids. V shed 1 base and J 4 bases; nucleotides not matched to a gene: 7. The germline V gene has CDR1 SGHVS and CDR2 FQNEAQ. This CDR3 is CASSLETGKRYEQYF. CDR3 nucleotide sequence: TGTGCCAGCAGCTTAGAGACAGGGAAGAGGTACGAGCAGTACTTC. Full variable domain (outside the CDR3, taken from reference TRBV7-8 and TRBJ2-7): GAGVSQSPRYKVAKRGQDVALRCDPISGHVSLFWYQQALGQGPEFLTYFQNEAQLDKSGLPSDRFFAERPEGSVSTLKIQRTQQEDSAVYLCASSLETGKRYEQYFGPGTRLTVT.

V gene TRBV13 combines with J gene TRBJ1-1; D possibly corresponds to TRBD1 (6 bases). CDR1 and CDR2 from the germline V gene are PRHDT and FYEKMQ (reference sequence). The CDR3 loop spans 13 amino acids. The germline V and J ends were trimmed by 5 bases and 4 bases, with 11 bases remaining between them. Here the CDR3 DNA reads TGTGCCAGCAGCGCGGGGGCTGTCACTGAAGCTTTCTTT. This encodes CASSAGAVTEAFF.